This T cell receptor beta chain came from a study of CD8 T cells in Susac syndrome. After extraction with the RNeasy kit, roughly 0.45 to 1 ug of the RNA was reverse transcribed using random hexamers. A single record per CDR3 protein comes from TCRdb applying MiXCR to the immunoSEQ multiplex PCR reads. The repertoire has around 200,000 distinct CDR3 sequences, about 95% of them found once; the top ten carry 0.082%. It was negative isolation that provided the CD8+ and CD4+ T cells, whereas TEMRA cells were enriched by FACS. Trimming removed 4 bases from V and 11 bases from J, with 20 bases in between. Germline CDR1 DFQATT, CDR2 SNEGSKA (reference sequence). The CDR3 consists of 13 residues.

The TCR sequence derives from a human donor with multiple sclerosis. The sequenced sample was CD4+ T cells from PBMCs. This chain connects TRBV20-1 to TRBJ1-1; no clear D. CDR3 protein: CSATSTQTGKAFF. DNA of the CDR3: TGCAGTGCTACCTCGACCCAGACGGGTAAGGCTTTCTTT.